The source of this T cell receptor beta chain is a study of a mutant IDH1 vaccine in newly diagnosed glioma. For the study at large: The treated population exhibited a male proportion of approximately 62%, a female proportion of 37.5%, and a mean age of around 40 years. Beforehand, treatment had been radiotherapy, temozolomide, or both; the majority received both.

The assay was immunoSEQ multiplex PCR, and TCRdb's table has in-frame clones only and misses some. The table shows more than 50,000 clones, with 70% to 90% occurring only once. Study-wide points: It seemed that pseudoprogression was not linked to changes in the top peripheral T cell clonotypes. The occurrence of vaccine-induced immune responses was seen in 93.3% of patients.

This sample's time point: baseline, week 1 (first vaccination visit). Treatment given: pre-vaccination baseline after standard-of-care therapy. This clone was detected only a few times. The target antigen is unknown. This sequence was found in a man aged 25-45 years with glioma. The sample here was PBMCs, taken from a glioma patient treated with radiotherapy, temozolomide or both.

CDR3 in amino acids: CASSLVIGGRTEAFF. As DNA, the CDR3 is TGCGCCAGCAGCTTGGTTATAGGGGGCCGGACTGAAGCTTTCTTT. This chain links TRBV5-1 with TRBJ1-1; 7 bases map to TRBD1. Per the germline V gene, CDR1 is SGHRS and CDR2 is YFSETQ. The V gene end was trimmed by 0 bases and the J gene end by 5 bases; junction bases not matched to a gene: 7. The CDR3 has 15 residues.